The clone carrying this TCR beta chain was picked up many times. Its target is not known. Each CDR3 protein is one row after TCRdb ran MiXCR on the reads. The sample has under 75,000 distinct CDR3 sequences; less than 25% are singletons. This CDR3 comprises 12 residues. V was cut by 2 bases and J by 5 bases, with 6 bases left in between. Germline CDR1 is MDHEN and CDR2 is SYDVKM. The entry originates in a study of type 1 regulatory T cells. Study information: This in vitro CD4 product, T-allo10, is enriched for Tr1 cells and alloantigen-specific. Study results and caveats: Tr1 cells had a more restricted TCR repertoire than non-Tr1 cells.

Sequenced material: cultured type 1 regulatory T (Tr1) cells, either the whole culture or a sorted fraction (not recorded which). This TCR derives from a human donor in good health. This chain joins TRBV28 and TRBJ1-2, with D tentatively TRBD1 (5 bases). CDR3 coding DNA: TGTGCCAGCAGTTTACAGGGTTATGGCTACACCTTC. It is translated as CASSLQGYGYTF.